This T cell receptor (beta chain) was documented in a study of response to subunit inactivated influenza vaccine. Regarding the study as a whole: Authors suggested seasonal influenza vaccinations each recruit few new T cells.

TCRdb re-derived calls from the RT-PCR reads in MiXCR, one entry per CDR3 protein. The sample includes around 710,000 distinct CDR3 sequences, 14% of them seen just once. The sample holds a few counts of this clonotype. The antigen is unknown. This clonotype was obtained from a man between 50 and 59 years old who received an inactivated influenza vaccine. Material: PBMCs from blood, obtained approximately 15 days before vaccination.

The CDR3: CASSYSAGGLPGANVLTF. CDR3 in DNA: TGTGCCAGCAGTTACTCTGCGGGAGGGCTACCTGGGGCCAACGTCCTGACTTTC. This chain links TRBV6-5 with TRBJ2-6, with 9 bases aligning to TRBD2. The CDR3 runs to 18 residues. V shed 0 bases, J shed 2 bases, and the junction held 5 bases outside the gene matches. The V gene's germline CDR1 is MNHEY and CDR2 SVGAGI.